A selection of T cell receptor beta chains follows, all from one sample in a study of control samples from healthy donors and cancer patients. Repertoires were generated with immunoSEQ multiplex PCR, while TCRdb's copy carries only in-frame clones and drops some. The sample has about 120,000 clones, 80% to 90% seen once. Sequenced material: PBMCs. The receptors derive from a woman in her 50s with colorectal cancer. Both conserved end residues are part of each CDR3. D genes are given only for firm matches. Expanded clones get a size class; other rows say once, few or many, or leave the size out.

j_gene | abundance | d_gene | v_gene | CDR3nt | CDR3aa
TRBJ2-1 | - | TRBD1 | TRBV5-1 | TGCGCCAGCAGCGGGGGGACAGGGTACAATGAGCAGTTCTTC | CASSGGTGYNEQFF
TRBJ2-1 | - | TRBD2 | TRBV7-9 | TGTGCCAGCAGCTTGACTAGCGCCTACAATGAGCAGTTCTTC | CASSLTSAYNEQFF
TRBJ1-3 | few | - | TRBV30 | TGTGCCTGGAGTGCGACCGGTTTCTCTGGAAACACCATATATTTT | CAWSATGFSGNTIYF
TRBJ1-5 | - | - | TRBV2 | TGTGCCAGCAGCCGCCACCTTATAGGGGGCAATCAGCCCCAGCATTTT | CASSRHLIGGNQPQHF
TRBJ2-4 | - | TRBD1 | TRBV7-2 | TGTGCCAACACACTGAAACGGGACAGTAAAAACATTCAGTACTTC | CANTLKRDSKNIQYF
TRBJ1-5 | - | TRBD1 | TRBV6-2/TRBV6-3 | TGTGCCAGCAGTCCCCTCCGGACAGGGACGGATCAGCCCCAGCATTTT | CASSPLRTGTDQPQHF
TRBJ1-3 | once | - | TRBV6-5 | TGTGCCAGCAGTTTAATCGGCGGGGGAGGCGGAAACACCATATATTTT | CASSLIGGGGGNTIYF
TRBJ1-4 | few | TRBD1 | TRBV12-5 | TGTGCTAGTGGCGACCCCGGGACAGTCGAAGAAAAACTGTTTTTT | CASGDPGTVEEKLFF
TRBJ2-1 | - | TRBD1 | TRBV5-1 | TGCGCCAGCAGCTTGGCAGGGGGCGCCTACAATGAGCAGTTCTTC | CASSLAGGAYNEQFF
TRBJ1-2 | - | - | TRBV29-1 | TGCAGCGTTGATTGGGTTCTTGCGGGGGAGAATGGCCTATTATGGGGCTACACCTTC | CSVDWVLAGENGLLWGYTF
TRBJ1-2 | - | - | TRBV6-1 | TGTGCCAGCAGTGAAGCCCCCTCCTATTCAGGTGGCTACACCTTC | CASSEAPSYSGGYTF
TRBJ1-6 | - | TRBD1 | TRBV14 | TGTGCCAGCAGCCAAGATCGGCCGGGACAGAATTTAGACCTCCACTTT | CASSQDRPGQNLDLHF
TRBJ1-1 | - | - | TRBV18 | TGTGCCAGCTCACCACCGCGTAGGGGGGATTTCTACACTGAAGCTTTCTTT | CASSPPRRGDFYTEAFF
TRBJ1-1 | once | TRBD1 | TRBV6-1 | TGTGCCAGCAGTGAAGTGGGACAGGGGGCGTGGGAAGCTTTCTTT | CASSEVGQGAWEAFF
TRBJ1-5 | - | TRBD1 | TRBV6-6 | TGTGCCAGCAGTTGTGACAGGGTTAATAGCAATCAGCCCCAGCATTTT | CASSCDRVNSNQPQHF
TRBJ1-5 | - | - | TRBV5-8 | TGTGCCAGCAGCTTGTGGGGCATGGATCAGCCCCAGCATTTT | CASSLWGMDQPQHF
TRBJ1-2 | - | - | TRBV12-5 | TGTGCTAGTGGGGCCGCTAACTATGGCTACACCTTC | CASGAANYGYTF
TRBJ2-1 | - | - | TRBV6-1 | TGTGCCAGCAGTGCGACAGCGGGACAGATCTACAATGAGCAGTTCTTC | CASSATAGQIYNEQFF
TRBJ1-5 | - | - | TRBV11-2 | TGTGCCAGCAGCGCATGGGGTAGGAGTCAGCCCCAGCATTTT | CASSAWGRSQPQHF
TRBJ1-6 | - | TRBD1 | TRBV30 | TGTGCCTGGAGTGTACTGTTGACAGGGGGCTATTATGGTCCCAATTCACCCCTCCACTTT | CAWSVLLTGGYYGPNSPLHF
TRBJ2-5 | - | - | TRBV19 | TGTGCCAGTAGTACCGGGATGGGGGTGGAGACCCAGTACTTC | CASSTGMGVETQYF
TRBJ1-4 | once | - | TRBV15 | TGTGCCACCAGCAGCCCCCACGAAAAACTGTTTTTT | CATSSPHEKLFF
TRBJ1-5 | - | - | TRBV19 | TGTGCCAGTACCCTGGGGGTCAATAGCAATCAGCCCCAGCATTTT | CASTLGVNSNQPQHF
TRBJ2-2 | - | TRBD1 | TRBV28 | TGTGCCACGGACAGGGTGTCCACCGGGGAGCTGTTTTTT | CATDRVSTGELFF
TRBJ1-5 | - | TRBD1 | TRBV19 | TGTGCCAGTAGAAGGACAGGGGACAATCAGCCCCAGCATTTT | CASRRTGDNQPQHF
TRBJ1-2 | once | - | TRBV6-6 | TGTGCCAGCAGTCAGCCGGAGGCTGGCTATGGCTACACCTTC | CASSQPEAGYGYTF
TRBJ1-5 | - | - | TRBV5-1 | TGCGCCAGCAGCTTCGGAGGGTATAATCAGCCCCAGCATTTT | CASSFGGYNQPQHF
TRBJ2-3 | - | TRBD2 | TRBV7-9 | TGTGCCAGCAGCTTGGGTGTCCGGCCGAGCGGGAGAATCACAGATACGCAGTATTTT | CASSLGVRPSGRITDTQYF
TRBJ2-3 | - | TRBD1 | TRBV5-1 | TGCGCCAGCAGCTCCCCACGACTCCGAAAGACAGGGGCGCACCCAGATACGCAGTATTTT | CASSSPRLRKTGAHPDTQYF
TRBJ1-1 | - | - | TRBV7-2 | TGTGCCAGCAGCTTAGTGGGTGGGAACACTGAAGCTTTCTTT | CASSLVGGNTEAFF
TRBJ2-1 | - | - | TRBV5-1 | TGCGCCAGCAGTCGGAGACCTCCTCAGAGCTCCTACAATGAGCAGTTCTTC | CASSRRPPQSSYNEQFF
TRBJ2-1 | - | - | TRBV5-6 | TGTGCCAGCAGCTTGGGCCGTAGCTTCTACAATGAGCAGTTCTTC | CASSLGRSFYNEQFF
TRBJ1-2 | - | - | TRBV7-9 | TGTGCCAGCAGCCCAAGAGGGGTTGTGACCTACACCTTC | CASSPRGVVTYTF
TRBJ2-2 | - | TRBD2 | TRBV7-2 | TGTGCCAGTACTATGTCCAGCGGGGGCACCGGGGAGCTGTTTTTT | CASTMSSGGTGELFF
TRBJ2-7 | once | - | TRBV19 | TGTGCCAGTGGGCCTATAGAGAAGCAGTACTTC | CASGPIEKQYF
TRBJ2-1 | once | TRBD2 | TRBV7-6 | TGTGCCAGCAGCTCTACTAGCGGGAGTCTCGCTGAGCAGTTCTTC | CASSSTSGSLAEQFF
TRBJ1-4 | - | - | TRBV28 | TGTGCCAGCAGCACGGGACTTTGGGAAAAACTGTTTTTT | CASSTGLWEKLFF
TRBJ2-7 | - | TRBD2 | TRBV6-5 | TGTGCCAGCACACAACTAGCGGGACCCTACGAGCAGTACTTC | CASTQLAGPYEQYF